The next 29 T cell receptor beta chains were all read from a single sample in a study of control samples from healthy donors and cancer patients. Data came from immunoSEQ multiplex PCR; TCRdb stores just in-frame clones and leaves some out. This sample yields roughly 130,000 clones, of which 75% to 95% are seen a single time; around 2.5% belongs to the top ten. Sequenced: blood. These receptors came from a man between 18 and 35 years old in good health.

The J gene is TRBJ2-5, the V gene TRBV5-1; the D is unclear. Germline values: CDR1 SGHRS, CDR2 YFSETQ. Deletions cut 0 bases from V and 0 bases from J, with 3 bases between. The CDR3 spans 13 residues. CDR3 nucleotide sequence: TGCGCCAGCAGCTTGGGGTACCAAGAGACCCAGTACTTC. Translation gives CASSLGYQETQYF. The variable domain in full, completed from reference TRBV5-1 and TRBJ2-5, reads KAGVTQTPRYLIKTRGQQVTLSCSPISGHRSVSWYQQTPGQGLQFLFEYFSETQRNKGNFPGRFSGRQFSNSRSEMNVSTLELGDSALYLCASSLGYQETQYFGPGTRLLVL.

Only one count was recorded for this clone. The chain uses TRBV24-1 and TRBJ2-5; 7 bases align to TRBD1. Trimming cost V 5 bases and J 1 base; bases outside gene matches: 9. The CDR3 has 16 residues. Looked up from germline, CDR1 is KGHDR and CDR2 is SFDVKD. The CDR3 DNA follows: TGTGCCACCAGTGCTCGGACAGGCCTAATCCAAGAGACCCAGTACTTC. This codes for CATSARTGLIQETQYF.

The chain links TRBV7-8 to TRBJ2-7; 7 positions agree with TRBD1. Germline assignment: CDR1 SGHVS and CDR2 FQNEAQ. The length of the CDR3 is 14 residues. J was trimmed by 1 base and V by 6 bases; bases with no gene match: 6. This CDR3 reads CASRPGTASYEQYF. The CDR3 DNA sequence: TGTGCCAGCAGACCTGGGACAGCATCCTACGAGCAGTACTTC.

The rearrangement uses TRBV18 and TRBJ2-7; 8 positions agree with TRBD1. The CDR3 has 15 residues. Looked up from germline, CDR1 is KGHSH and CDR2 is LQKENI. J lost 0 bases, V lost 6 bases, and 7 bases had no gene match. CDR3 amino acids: CASSLGTGSSYEQYV. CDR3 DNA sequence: TGTGCCAGCTCGCTAGGGACAGGCAGCTCCTACGAGCAGTACGTC.

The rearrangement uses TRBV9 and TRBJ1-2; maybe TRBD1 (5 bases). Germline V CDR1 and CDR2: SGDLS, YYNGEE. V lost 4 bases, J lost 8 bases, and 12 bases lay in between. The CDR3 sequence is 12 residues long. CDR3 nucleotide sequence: TGTGCCAGCAGCCCCCGAGGACAAGGCTACACCTTC. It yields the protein CASSPRGQGYTF.

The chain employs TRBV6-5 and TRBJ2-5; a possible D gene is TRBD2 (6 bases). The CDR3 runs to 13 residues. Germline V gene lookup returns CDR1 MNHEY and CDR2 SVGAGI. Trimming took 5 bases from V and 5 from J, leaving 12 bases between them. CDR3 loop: CASSPGGKETQYF. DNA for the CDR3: TGTGCCAGCAGTCCCGGGGGAAAGGAGACCCAGTACTTC.

CDR3 loop: CASRPDSYGYTF. In DNA form, the CDR3 reads TGTGCCAGCAGACCCGACTCCTATGGCTACACCTTC. The V gene is TRBV28, the J gene TRBJ1-2; D is uncertain. Germline V gene sequence: CDR1 MDHEN, CDR2 SYDVKM. The V gene lost 6 bases and the J gene lost 4 bases, with 9 bases spanning the gap. The CDR3 covers 12 residues.

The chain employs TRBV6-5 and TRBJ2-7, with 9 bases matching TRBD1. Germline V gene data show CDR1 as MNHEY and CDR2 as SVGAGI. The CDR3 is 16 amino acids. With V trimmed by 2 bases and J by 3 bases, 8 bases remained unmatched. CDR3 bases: TGTGCCAGCAGTTACGGGACCCCGGGACAGGGCTACGAGCAGTACGTC. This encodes CASSYGTPGQGYEQYV.

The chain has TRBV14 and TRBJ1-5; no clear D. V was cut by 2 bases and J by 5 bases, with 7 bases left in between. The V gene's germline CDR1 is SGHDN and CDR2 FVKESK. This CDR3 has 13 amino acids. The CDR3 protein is CASSQQADQPQHF. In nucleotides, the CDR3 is TGTGCCAGCAGCCAACAGGCCGATCAGCCCCAGCATTTT.

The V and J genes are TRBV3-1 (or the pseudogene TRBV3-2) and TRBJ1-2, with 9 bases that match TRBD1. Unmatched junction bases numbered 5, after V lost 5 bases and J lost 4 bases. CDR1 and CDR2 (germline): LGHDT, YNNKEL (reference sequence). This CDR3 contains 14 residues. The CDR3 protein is CASSTRQGVYGYTF. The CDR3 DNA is TGTGCCAGCAGCACCCGACAGGGGGTCTATGGCTACACCTTC.

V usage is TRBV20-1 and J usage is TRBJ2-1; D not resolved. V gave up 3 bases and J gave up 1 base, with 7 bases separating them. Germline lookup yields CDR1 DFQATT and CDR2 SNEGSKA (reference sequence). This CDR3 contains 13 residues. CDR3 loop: CSASEVSYNEQFF. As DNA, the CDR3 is TGCAGTGCTAGTGAAGTGTCCTACAATGAGCAGTTCTTC.

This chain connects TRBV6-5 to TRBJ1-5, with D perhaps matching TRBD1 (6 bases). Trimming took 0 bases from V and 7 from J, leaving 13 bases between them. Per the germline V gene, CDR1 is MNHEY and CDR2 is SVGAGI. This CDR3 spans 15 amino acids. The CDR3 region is CASSYSWGARQPQHF. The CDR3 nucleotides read TGTGCCAGCAGTTACTCATGGGGGGCGAGGCAGCCCCAGCATTTT.

The CDR3 protein is CASSYSRGGPERANNEQFF. CDR3 bases: TGTGCCAGCAGTTACTCGAGAGGTGGGCCGGAGAGGGCGAACAATGAGCAGTTCTTC. This chain uses TRBV6-2 or TRBV6-3 with TRBJ2-1; maybe TRBD2 (5 bases). Per the germline V gene, CDR1 is MNHEY and CDR2 is SVGEGT. V lost 0 bases, J lost 5 bases, and 23 bases lay in between. The CDR3 length is 19 residues.

The CDR3 nucleotides read TGTGCCAGCAGCGTAGGACTAGCCTCGCTAAGGAACGAGCAGTACTTC. It is translated as CASSVGLASLRNEQYF. The chain is built from TRBV9 and TRBJ2-7, with 7 bases that match TRBD2. Per the germline V gene, CDR1 is SGDLS and CDR2 is YYNGEE. Unmatched junction bases numbered 11, after V lost 0 bases and J lost 5 bases. The CDR3 covers 16 residues.

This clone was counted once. In DNA, the CDR3 is TGTGCCAGCAGCACGGACAGGGACTCTGGGGCCAACGTCCTGACTTTC. Translating gives CASSTDRDSGANVLTF. This sequence joins TRBV14 and TRBJ2-6; 8 bases are a match to TRBD1. The CDR3 length is 16 residues. J gave up 0 bases and V 5 bases, and 3 bases lay outside the gene matches. Germline loops: CDR1 SGHDN, CDR2 FVKESK.

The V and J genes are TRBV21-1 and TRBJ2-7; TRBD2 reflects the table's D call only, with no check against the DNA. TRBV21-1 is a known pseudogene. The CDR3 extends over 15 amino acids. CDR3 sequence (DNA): TGTGCCAGCAGCAAAGACTTACCCCCCTCTTACGAGCAGTACGTC. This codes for CASSKDLPPSYEQYV.

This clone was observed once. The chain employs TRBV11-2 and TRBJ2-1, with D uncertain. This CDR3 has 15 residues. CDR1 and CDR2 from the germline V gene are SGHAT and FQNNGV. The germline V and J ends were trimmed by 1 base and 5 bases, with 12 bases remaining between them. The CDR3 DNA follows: TGTGCCAGCAGCTTAGTCCCACTTGCTAACAATGAGCAGTTCTTC. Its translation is CASSLVPLANNEQFF.

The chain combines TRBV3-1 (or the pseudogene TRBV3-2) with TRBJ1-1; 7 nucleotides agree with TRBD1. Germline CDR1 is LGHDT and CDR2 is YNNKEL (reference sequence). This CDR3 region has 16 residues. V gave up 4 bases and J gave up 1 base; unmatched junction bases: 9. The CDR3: CASSRMTGRGNTEAFF. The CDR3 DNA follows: TGTGCCAGCAGCCGCATGACAGGGCGAGGGAACACTGAAGCTTTCTTT.

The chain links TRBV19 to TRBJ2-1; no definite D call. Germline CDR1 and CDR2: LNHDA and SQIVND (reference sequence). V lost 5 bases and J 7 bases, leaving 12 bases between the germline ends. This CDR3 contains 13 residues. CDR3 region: CASSAVFGNEQFF. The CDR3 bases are TGTGCCAGTAGTGCGGTTTTTGGGAATGAGCAGTTCTTC.

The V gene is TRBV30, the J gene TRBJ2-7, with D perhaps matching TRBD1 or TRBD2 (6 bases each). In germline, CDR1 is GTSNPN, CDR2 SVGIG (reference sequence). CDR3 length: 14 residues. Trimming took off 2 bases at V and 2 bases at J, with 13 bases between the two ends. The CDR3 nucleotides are TGTGCCTGGAGTAGGGGGGCTGCCACCTACGAGCAGTACTTC. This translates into CAWSRGAATYEQYF.

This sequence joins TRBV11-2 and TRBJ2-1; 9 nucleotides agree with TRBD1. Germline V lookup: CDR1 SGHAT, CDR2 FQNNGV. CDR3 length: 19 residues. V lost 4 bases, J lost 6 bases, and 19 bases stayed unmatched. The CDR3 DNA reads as TGTGCCAGCAGCTCGAACCTGGACCTGACAGGGGGAATGTTCAATGAGCAGTTCTTC. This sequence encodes CASSSNLDLTGGMFNEQFF.

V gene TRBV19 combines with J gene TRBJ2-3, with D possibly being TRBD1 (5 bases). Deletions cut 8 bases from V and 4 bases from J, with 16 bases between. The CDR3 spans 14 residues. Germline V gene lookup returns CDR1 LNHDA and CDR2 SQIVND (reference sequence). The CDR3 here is CASRSIQGADTQYF. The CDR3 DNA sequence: TGTGCCAGTCGATCGATCCAGGGCGCAGATACGCAGTATTTT.

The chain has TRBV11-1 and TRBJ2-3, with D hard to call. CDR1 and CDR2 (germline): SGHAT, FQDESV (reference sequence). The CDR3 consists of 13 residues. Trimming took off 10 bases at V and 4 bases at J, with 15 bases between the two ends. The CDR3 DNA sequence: TGTGCCACCCAACTTGGGCCCCCAGATACGCAGTATTTT. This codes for CATQLGPPDTQYF.

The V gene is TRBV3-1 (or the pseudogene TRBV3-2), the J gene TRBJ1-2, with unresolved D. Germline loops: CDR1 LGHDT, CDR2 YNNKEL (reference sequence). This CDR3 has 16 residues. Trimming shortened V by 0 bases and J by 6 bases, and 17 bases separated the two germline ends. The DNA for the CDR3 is TGTGCCAGCAGCCAAGAGAATGTCAGGAATGTCGATGGCTACACCTTC. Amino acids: CASSQENVRNVDGYTF.

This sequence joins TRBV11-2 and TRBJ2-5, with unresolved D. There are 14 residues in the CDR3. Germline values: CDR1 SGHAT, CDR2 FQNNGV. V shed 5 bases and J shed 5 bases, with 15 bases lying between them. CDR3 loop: CASSERSVYETQYF. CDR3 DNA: TGTGCCAGCAGCGAGAGGTCGGTTTATGAGACCCAGTACTTC.

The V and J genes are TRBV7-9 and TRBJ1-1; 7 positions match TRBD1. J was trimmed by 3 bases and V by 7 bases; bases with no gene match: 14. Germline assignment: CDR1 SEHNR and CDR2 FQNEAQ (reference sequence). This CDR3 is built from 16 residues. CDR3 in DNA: TGTGCCAGCAAAGCGGCGAGAGGGGGCGTAGACACTGAAGCTTTCTTT. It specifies CASKAARGGVDTEAFF. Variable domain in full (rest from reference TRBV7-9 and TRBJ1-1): DTGVSQNPRHKITKRGQNVTFRCDPISEHNRLYWYRQTLGQGPEFLTYFQNEAQLEKSRLLSDRFSAERPKGSFSTLEIQRTEQGDSAMYLCASKAARGGVDTEAFFGQGTRLTVV.

The CDR3 is CASRYEADSHYGYTF. In DNA, the CDR3 is TGTGCCAGCAGGTACGAAGCGGACAGTCACTATGGCTACACCTTC. V is TRBV2 and J is TRBJ1-2, with D tentatively TRBD1 (6 bases). Trimming took 6 bases from V and 3 from J, leaving 17 bases between them. The CDR3 is 15 residues long. Per germline, CDR1 SNHLY and CDR2 FYNNEI.

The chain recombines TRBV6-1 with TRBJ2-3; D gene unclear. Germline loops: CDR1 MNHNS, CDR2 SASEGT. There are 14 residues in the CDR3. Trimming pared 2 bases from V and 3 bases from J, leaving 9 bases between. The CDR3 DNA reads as TGTGCCAGCAGTGAACGCAGTTGGACAGATACGCAGTATTTT. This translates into CASSERSWTDTQYF.

This CDR3 reads CASSATDTQYF. In DNA form, the CDR3 reads TGTGCCAGCAGCGCTACAGATACGCAGTATTTT. The chain couples TRBV21-1 to TRBJ2-3. TRBV21-1 is noted as a pseudogene. CDR3 length: 11 residues.